This T cell receptor (beta chain) came from a study of identical twins (dated by TCRdb to about 2016). About the investigation overall: To test whether fetal clonotypes persist, the study used deep sequencing on TCR alpha and beta repertoires from monozygotic twins, unrelated adults of various ages, and cord blood. To rule out contamination, replicate twin experiments were performed at different times with different library preparation protocols.

Every donor was a healthy Caucasian. Three unrelated non-twin adults were additionally sequenced: a male aged 18 to 30, a male aged 50 to 60 and a female aged 50 to 60. Miltenyi CD45RO+ enrichment and human naive T-cell isolation kits were used to isolate memory (CD45RO+) and naive T cells from PBMC. CDR1 and CDR2 are read off the germline V gene (reference sequence) as SGHNT and YYREEE. After removal of 7 bases from V and 6 bases from J, the junction retains 7 bases not matched to a gene. The CDR3 measures 14 amino acids from cysteine to phenylalanine. Only the CDR3 part of the read is kept: 42 bases, read in frame from the first base. The library was generated by 5' RACE. Sequencing took place on an Illumina HiSeq 2000. A universal primer binding site was added through template switching, and the final cDNA carried a unique molecular identifier so that TCR cDNA molecules could be counted accurately. Specific primers in the conserved constant-segment region were used to synthesize first-strand cDNA for the TCR alpha and beta chains. Each cDNA library was double barcoded, with a SMART-Mk sample barcode plus Illumina barcodes, to control for contamination. TruSeq adapter sequences along with Illumina sample barcodes were introduced in two successive PCR steps. The Illumina HiSeq platform was used with custom primers to sequence TCR alpha and beta cDNA libraries. The authors processed their data as follows. Raw reads were processed with MiGEC to extract unique molecular identifiers, and MiXCR was used to determine CDR3 positions. Recombination models were inferred per individual with the repgenHMM and IGoR tools using an EM algorithm. The analysis of shared clonotypes was done with the tcR package in R, with sharing normalized by the product of cloneset sizes. To study raw recombination free of thymic and clonal selection effects, out-of-frame nonproductive sequences were analyzed. TCRdb passed the public sequencing reads through fastp at Q25 and MiXCR, retaining productive beta sequences. Entries are consolidated by CDR3 protein sequence, retaining the most common genes and DNA. It is TCRdb's table, rather than the study itself, that gives the V and J calls and clone size. This sample has a few hundred thousand distinct CDR3 sequences in its table, and around a sixth of those were observed once. The ten largest make up about 12% of the sample.

In regard to this clonotype: There is no known antigen for this receptor. No much larger clone exists at a distance of one base, and base qualities are not known.

The study at large found these results: Excess twin sharing in beta out-of-frame sequences was weaker because fewer shared sequences lowered the signal-to-noise ratio. Zero-insertion analyses could be partly confounded by invariant T cells such as MAIT and iNKT, although diverse VJ usage argued against such confounding for most clonotypes. In monozygotic twins, out-of-frame TCR alpha sharing was systematically underestimated by recombination models, although the models agreed with sharing between unrelated individuals. Because the same donors could not be followed over many years, the conclusions depended on cross-sectional statistical analysis. Fewer insertions were carried by abundant cord blood beta clonotypes, a similar but weaker trend appeared in young adult naive repertoires, and no such trend appeared in memory repertoires. Compared with coincidental sharing between unrelated individuals, out-of-frame TCR alpha sequences shared between twins showed an excess of sequences with low generation probability.

The sequence joins TRBV5-4 to TRBJ1-6; TRBD1 agrees with 7 junctional bases. The sequencing sample was made of naive T cells sorted from blood. The label giving this sample's cell subset or site can be read as: cells isolated with a human naive T-cell isolation kit. This clonotype was sampled from a man aged 45-65 years in good health. The sequence in DNA is TGTGCCAGCGGACCGGGACAGAGTAATTCACCCCTCCACTTT. This gives the protein CASGPGQSNSPLHF.